A selection of T cell receptor beta chains follows, all from one sample in a study of blood T cell repertoires in COVID-19. Produced via immunoSEQ multiplex PCR; TCRdb's table is partial and in-frame only. The table includes roughly 120,000 clones, 60% to 85% detected once. Source material: peripheral blood. The source is a man aged 70 or older with acute or convalescent COVID-19. The CDR3 runs from the conserved cysteine through the conserved F or W. D genes are given only for firm matches. The size of a clone is reported for some rows only, either as once, few or many, or as a class for expanded clones.

v_call	j_call	clone_size	d_call	cdr3_nt	cdr3_aa
TRBV5-5	TRBJ2-7	-	-	TGTGCCAGCAGCTTGTTTCCGGGGAGCTCCTACGAGCAGTACTTC	CASSLFPGSSYEQYF
TRBV24-1	TRBJ2-1	-	TRBD1	TGTGCCACCAGTGACGCCAGGGGGCGCAACAATGAGCAGTTCTTC	CATSDARGRNNEQFF
TRBV6-5	TRBJ1-5	-	-	TGTGCCAGCAGTTCACAACCGGACGGGGGGTTTGAGCCCCAGCATTTT	CASSSQPDGGFEPQHF
TRBV7-3	TRBJ2-2	-	-	TGTGCCAGCAGCCTGGGGTCGACAGGGAACACCGGGGAGCTGTTTTTT	CASSLGSTGNTGELFF
TRBV5-1	TRBJ2-2	-	TRBD1	TGCGCCAGCAGCTTGGAGGGGGCCTTGAACACCGGGGAGCTGTTTTTT	CASSLEGALNTGELFF
TRBV10-3	TRBJ2-7	few	TRBD2	TGTGCCATCAGTGAGGGCCCTAGGACTAGCGGCTACGAGCAGTACTTC	CAISEGPRTSGYEQYF
TRBV19	TRBJ1-1	-	-	TGTGCCAGTAGTATAGGGGGCCACACTGAAGCTTTCTTT	CASSIGGHTEAFF
TRBV6-5	TRBJ1-5	-	-	TGTGCCAGCAGCGGGGGGTTCAGAATTCAGCCCCAGCATTTT	CASSGGFRIQPQHF
TRBV4-2	TRBJ1-2	-	TRBD1	TGTGCCAGCAGCCAGAAAGGACAGGGCGGAATCTATGGCTACACCTTC	CASSQKGQGGIYGYTF
TRBV9	TRBJ2-2	-	TRBD2	TGTGCCAGTCAAGCCGGGGGGGTCACCGGGGAGCTGTTTTTT	CASQAGGVTGELFF
TRBV11-2	TRBJ1-4	-	-	TGTGCCAGCAGCTTAGGCCCCCGGGGGGAACTGTTTTTT	CASSLGPRGELFF
TRBV5-3	TRBJ2-2	-	-	TGTGCCAGAAGCTTTTCCGAGGGCTGCGGAGCGAACACCGGGGAGCTGTTTTTT	CARSFSEGCGANTGELFF
TRBV6-5	TRBJ1-6	-	TRBD1	TGTGCCACCAGAGGGACAGGGTATAATTCACCCCTCCACTTT	CATRGTGYNSPLHF
TRBV29-1	TRBJ2-2	-	-	TGCAGCGTTGGAATCGGGGGGCAAGGAACCGGGGAGCTGTTTTTT	CSVGIGGQGTGELFF
TRBV5-1	TRBJ2-3	-	-	TGCGCCAGCAGCGCGGTCCCGACAGATACGCAGTATTTT	CASSAVPTDTQYF
TRBV30	TRBJ2-7	-	-	TGTGCCTGGAGTATGGGGCAGAGCTCTAGCGAGCAGTACTTC	CAWSMGQSSSEQYF
TRBV24-1	TRBJ2-1	-	-	TGTGCCACTTGTCAGGGGGGCGGCCCCTACAATGAGCAGTTCTTC	CATCQGGGPYNEQFF
TRBV2	TRBJ1-2	-	-	TGTGCCAGCAGTGGCGACGCCGGAGTGGATGGCTACACCTTC	CASSGDAGVDGYTF
TRBV24-1	TRBJ2-7	-	TRBD1	TGTGCCACCTCCGGTGGGGGACAGCCCTGGGAGCAGTACTTC	CATSGGGQPWEQYF
TRBV3-1/TRBV3-2	TRBJ1-4	-	TRBD1	TGTGCCAGCAGCCCCGCCGACAGGGGCAATGAAAAACTGTTTTTT	CASSPADRGNEKLFF
TRBV18	TRBJ1-4	few	TRBD1	TGTGCCAGCTCACCACAGCAATCCGGGACAGGGAATAATGAAAAACTGTTTTTT	CASSPQQSGTGNNEKLFF
TRBV9	TRBJ2-1	-	-	TGTGCCAGCAGCGTAGTGGTGACTAGTGACAATGAGCAGTTCTTC	CASSVVVTSDNEQFF
TRBV3-1/TRBV3-2	TRBJ2-5	-	TRBD2	TGTGCCAGCAGCCAACTAGGACTAGCGGGGGACCAAGAGACCCAGTACTTC	CASSQLGLAGDQETQYF
TRBV5-1	TRBJ2-7	-	-	TGCGCCAGCCAGACAGCTCCTGTTACCTACGAGCAGTACTTC	CASQTAPVTYEQYF
TRBV5-6	TRBJ1-1	-	TRBD1	TGTGCCAGCAGGTTGACAGGGCTTGGGAACACTGAAGCTTTCTTT	CASRLTGLGNTEAFF
TRBV5-1	TRBJ2-1	-	-	TGCGCCAGCAGCTTCCGGACAGATATCTCCTACAATGAGCAGTTCTTC	CASSFRTDISYNEQFF
TRBV20-1	TRBJ2-7	-	TRBD1	TGCAGTGCTAGTGACAGGGGGCGCGAGCAGTACTTC	CSASDRGREQYF
TRBV15	TRBJ1-2	few	-	TGTGCCACCAGCAGTAACAGAATTTATGGCTACACCTTC	CATSSNRIYGYTF
TRBV12-3/TRBV12-4	TRBJ1-2	-	-	TGTGCCAGCAGTGGTCGCAGCTATGGCTACACCTTC	CASSGRSYGYTF
TRBV4-1	TRBJ1-1	-	-	TGCGCCAGCAGCCAAGATCCCCCGGAGGCGACCATGACTGAAGCTTTCTTT	CASSQDPPEATMTEAFF
TRBV30	TRBJ2-1	-	TRBD2	TGTGCCTGGAGCGGCGTGCTAGCGGGTCTAAGCTCCTACAATGAGCAGTTCTTC	CAWSGVLAGLSSYNEQFF
TRBV30	TRBJ1-1	-	-	TGTGCCTGGAGTCCGGGGGACACTGAAGCTTTCTTT	CAWSPGDTEAFF
TRBV14	TRBJ1-4	-	-	TGTGCCAGCAGCCTCGTAGTAAAACTGTTTTTT	CASSLVVKLFF
TRBV5-1	TRBJ2-1	once	TRBD1	TGCGCCAGCAGTCGGGGACAGGGTGTCAATGAGCAGTTCTTC	CASSRGQGVNEQFF
TRBV9	TRBJ1-3	once	-	TGTGCCAGCAGCGTAGGTGGAGAAGGAAACACCATATATTTT	CASSVGGEGNTIYF
TRBV5-1	TRBJ1-2	-	TRBD1	TGCGCCAGCAGTCCGGACAGGGGAAACTATGGCTACACCTTC	CASSPDRGNYGYTF
TRBV5-1	TRBJ1-2	-	TRBD1	TGCGCCAGCAGCTTGGCCGGACAGGGGAATGGCTACACCTTC	CASSLAGQGNGYTF
TRBV6-6	TRBJ1-5	-	TRBD1	TGTGCCAGCCGGGCAGGGGGGAATCAGCCCCAGCATTTT	CASRAGGNQPQHF
TRBV11-2	TRBJ2-2	once	TRBD1	TGTGCCAGCAGCGCGACAGGGGAGAACACCGGGGAGCTGTTTTTT	CASSATGENTGELFF
TRBV7-9	TRBJ1-3	-	-	TGTGCCAGCAGCTTCGGGGGGAACGGAAACACCATATATTTT	CASSFGGNGNTIYF